Listed here is a single TCR beta chain. Antigen: not known. The data were obtained in a study of T cells in Graves' hyperthyroidism and ophthalmopathy. Overall study results and limits: Ophthalmopathy could be told apart from stable hyperthyroidism with a 13 V-J model. In validation, the model predicted ophthalmopathy. These predictions came a median approximately 5.9 months before onset.

Uncontrolled infections, other autoimmune diseases, pregnancy or lactation led to exclusion of patients. The TCR beta CDR3 regions underwent amplification using RNA transcripts as the source. Carried out on the TCR CDR3, a first-round RT-PCR used the HTBI primer set. MiXCR, run by TCRdb on the multiplex PCR reads, gives a single entry per CDR3 protein. The table includes 400,000 to 550,000 distinct CDR3 sequences, around a quarter detected once. This CDR3 region has 15 residues. CDR1 DFQATT and CDR2 SNEGSKA come from the germline V gene (reference sequence). V lost 2 bases, J lost 1 base, and 7 bases stayed unmatched.

The specimen sequenced was blood. The V call is TRBV20-1, the J call TRBJ1-1; 7 nucleotides agree with TRBD1. This receptor was identified in a woman in her thirties with Graves' ophthalmopathy. The CDR3 DNA sequence: TGCAGTGCTAGATATCAGGACAGGCCGAACACTGAAGCTTTCTTT. This codes for CSARYQDRPNTEAFF.